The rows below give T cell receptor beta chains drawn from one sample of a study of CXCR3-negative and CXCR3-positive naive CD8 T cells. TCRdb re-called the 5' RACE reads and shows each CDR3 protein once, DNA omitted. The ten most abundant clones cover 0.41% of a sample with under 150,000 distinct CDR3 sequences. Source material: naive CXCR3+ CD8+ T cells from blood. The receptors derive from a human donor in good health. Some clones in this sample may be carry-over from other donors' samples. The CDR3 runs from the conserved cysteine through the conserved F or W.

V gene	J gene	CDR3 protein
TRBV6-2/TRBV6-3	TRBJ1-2	CASSSDIGDGYTF
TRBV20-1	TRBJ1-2	CSARDRRGGYTF
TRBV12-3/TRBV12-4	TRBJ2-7	CASSSTIAANYEQYF
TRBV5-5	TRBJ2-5	CASSQGLAEETQYF
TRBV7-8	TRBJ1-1	CASSLVQGVPRGEAFF
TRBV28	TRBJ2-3	CASSSPSRELLWPTQYF
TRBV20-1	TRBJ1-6	CSATHGGAANSKYSPLHF
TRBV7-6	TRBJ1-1	CASSLAGRGTTEAFF
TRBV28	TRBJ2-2	CASTGVNTGELFF
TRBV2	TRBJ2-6	CASSEGQPSGANVLTF
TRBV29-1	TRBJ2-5	CSSLSGAQQETQYF
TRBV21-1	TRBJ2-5	CASSVWRQPQETQYF
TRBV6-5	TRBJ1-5	CASWAGGLQPQHF
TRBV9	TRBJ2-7	CASSVTGGLYEQYF
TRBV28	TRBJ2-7	CASTDGGGAYEQYF
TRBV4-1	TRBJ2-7	CASSHELAGGSEQYF
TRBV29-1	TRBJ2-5	CSVDSWTGGKTQYF
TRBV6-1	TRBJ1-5	CASSDRVLSNQPQHF
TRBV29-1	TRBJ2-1	CSDWTSGDYNEQFF
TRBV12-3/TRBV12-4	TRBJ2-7	CASSPDTIEQYF
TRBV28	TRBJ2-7	CASRTGGGEQYF
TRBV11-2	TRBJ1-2	CASSDGALRGLALYGYTF
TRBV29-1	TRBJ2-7	CSVVQGSSYEQYF
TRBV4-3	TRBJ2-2	CASSPGWGANTGELFF
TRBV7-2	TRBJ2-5	CASSLESRGKETQYF
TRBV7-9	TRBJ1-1	CASSEDSRRAEAFF
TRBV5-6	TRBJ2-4	CASSSRLAGGPSGYF
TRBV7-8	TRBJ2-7	CASSLFTLDRGEQYF
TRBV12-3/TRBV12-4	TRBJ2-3	CASSTSGVSTDTQYF
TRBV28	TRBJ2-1	CASSQGLAGYEQFF
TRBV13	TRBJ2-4	CASTRIDLAKNIQYF
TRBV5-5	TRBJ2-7	CASSLGRGGYEQYF
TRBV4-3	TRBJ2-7	CASSQTRGRNYEQYF
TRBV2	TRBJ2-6	CARAGYPSGANVLTF
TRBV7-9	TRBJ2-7	CASSFPHGARGHEQYF
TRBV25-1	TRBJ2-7	CASSAVEARHYEQYF